These 21 T cell receptor beta chains originate from one sample sequenced in a study of shared clonotypes between healthy human individuals. Clones were sequenced by immunoSEQ multiplex PCR, and TCRdb holds only the in-frame ones, with some missing. In the table there are fewer than 1.6 million clones, approximately 98.5% of which are singletons. The sequencing sample was made of naive CD4+ T cells sorted from blood. Subset described: CD45RA+ positively selected. These receptors came from a man aged 30-40 years in good health.

This chain joins TRBV14 and TRBJ2-1; no clear D gene. V lost 0 bases, J lost 10 bases, and 13 bases lay in between. Germline V lookup: CDR1 SGHDN, CDR2 FVKESK. This CDR3 region has 14 residues. The CDR3 DNA reads TGTGCCAGCAGCCAAGAGGCGTTAGCAAGGGAGCAGTTCTTC. Its protein is CASSQEALAREQFF.

V is TRBV9 and J is TRBJ2-3; TRBD2 agrees at 11 bases. Losses at the gene ends were 4 bases for V and 1 base for J; bases not matched to a gene: 14. The CDR3 extends over 19 amino acids. CDR1 and CDR2 from the germline V gene are SGDLS and YYNGEE. CDR3 residues: CASSTHRGSGRDGTDTQYF. The CDR3 nucleotides are TGTGCCAGCAGCACACATCGGGGTAGCGGGAGGGACGGCACAGATACGCAGTATTTT.

The V and J genes are TRBV5-1 and TRBJ2-5; the D gene is possibly TRBD1 (6 bases). Germline V CDR1 and CDR2: SGHRS, YFSETQ. Trimming removed 8 bases from V and 5 bases from J, with 22 bases in between. The CDR3 is 15 amino acids. CDR3 DNA: TGCGCCAGTACCTCCGGAACAGGGTCTAGTGAGACCCAGTACTTC. Its protein is CASTSGTGSSETQYF.

This clone was counted once. The sample holds other DNA sequences that translate to the same CDR3. The rearrangement links TRBV15 to TRBJ2-1; unclear D gene. The germline V gene has CDR1 LNHNV and CDR2 YYDKDF (reference sequence). Trimming shortened V by 1 base and J by 6 bases, and 4 bases separated the two germline ends. The CDR3 sequence is 12 residues long. The CDR3 here is CATSRVSNEQFF. The DNA for the CDR3 is TGTGCCACCAGCAGAGTTAGCAATGAGCAGTTCTTC.

This clone was recorded only once. The chain links TRBV6-1 to TRBJ2-5, with D possibly being TRBD2 (5 bases). V lost 0 bases, J lost 3 bases, and 11 bases lay in between. CDR1 MNHNS and CDR2 SASEGT come from the germline V gene. This CDR3 has 15 amino acids. In DNA, the CDR3 is TGTGCCAGCAGTGAAGCCGCCGGGATCAAAGAGACCCAGTACTTC. It encodes CASSEAAGIKETQYF.

The chain joins TRBV7-9 to TRBJ2-7; 10 nucleotides match TRBD2. The trim removed 4 bases at V and 9 bases at J, leaving 18 bases unmatched. Germline V CDR1 and CDR2: SEHNR, FQNEAQ (reference sequence). The CDR3 is 17 residues long. The CDR3 protein is CASSSGGLAGAYLGQYF. The CDR3 DNA reads TGTGCCAGCAGCTCCGGTGGGCTAGCGGGAGCATACCTCGGGCAGTACTTC.

The chain combines TRBV5-1 with TRBJ2-3, with no clear D. Trimming pared 4 bases from V and 4 bases from J, leaving 13 bases between. Per germline, CDR1 SGHRS and CDR2 YFSETQ. The CDR3 is made up of 14 amino acids. The CDR3 DNA sequence: TGCGCCAGCAGCCCCGACTCGGTTGCAGATACGCAGTATTTT. Translated: CASSPDSVADTQYF.

CDR3 nucleotide sequence: TGTGCCAGCAGCTTATCCTTCTGGGGGGCTTTAGTTACGAACACTGAAGCTTTCTTT. It encodes CASSLSFWGALVTNTEAFF. This chain joins TRBV11-2 and TRBJ1-1; tentatively, D is TRBD1 (6 bases). CDR3 size: 19 residues. V lost 2 bases, J lost 1 base, and 23 bases lay in between. The V gene's germline CDR1 is SGHAT and CDR2 FQNNGV.

The J gene is TRBJ2-5, the V gene TRBV18; 8 bases map to TRBD1. After removal of 8 bases from V and 0 bases from J, the junction contained 8 bases not matched to a gene. The CDR3 is 15 amino acids. Looked up from germline, CDR1 is KGHSH and CDR2 is LQKENI. This chain's CDR3 is CASTQGAGYQETQYF. CDR3 nucleotides: TGTGCCAGCACCCAGGGGGCGGGGTACCAAGAGACCCAGTACTTC. Based on the CDR3 plus reference TRBV18 and TRBJ2-5, the full variable domain is NAGVMQNPRHLVRRRGQEARLRCSPMKGHSHVYWYRQLPEEGLKFMVYLQKENIIDESGMPKERFSAEFPKEGPSILRIQQVVRGDSAAYFCASTQGAGYQETQYFGPGTRLLVL.

The chain has TRBV7-2 and TRBJ2-7; D not resolved. CDR3 size: 14 residues. Germline CDR1 is SGHTA and CDR2 is FQGNSA. V dropped 5 bases and J dropped 0 bases, with 11 bases sitting between them. The CDR3 bases are TGTGCCAGCAGCCCCCAGACCGGCTCCTACGAGCAGTACTTC. As protein: CASSPQTGSYEQYF.

The rearrangement uses TRBV28 and TRBJ2-6; D uncertain. Germline CDR1 and CDR2: MDHEN and SYDVKM. There are 18 residues in the CDR3. The V gene lost 3 bases and the J gene lost 0 bases, with 15 bases spanning the gap. DNA for the CDR3: TGTGCCAGCAGTTTGCGGTCCCCTCACTACTCTGGGGCCAACGTCCTGACTTTC. Amino acids: CASSLRSPHYSGANVLTF.

This chain joins TRBV6-5 and TRBJ2-7, with 9 bases identical to TRBD1. Trimming cost V 6 bases and J 7 bases; bases outside gene matches: 10. The germline V gene encodes CDR1 MNHEY and CDR2 SVGAGI. The CDR3 is 14 residues long. Here the CDR3 DNA reads TGTGCCAGCAGCACCGGGGACAGGGTATGGGAGCAGTACTTC. Translated, it gives CASSTGDRVWEQYF.

The chain carries TRBV11-2 and TRBJ2-3, with 14 bases identical to TRBD2. This CDR3 region has 16 residues. V lost 3 bases to trimming and J lost 5 bases; unmatched junction nucleotides: 4. The germline CDR1 and CDR2 sequences are SGHAT and FQNNGV. CDR3 region: CASSLGLAGDGDTQYF. Written as DNA, the CDR3 is TGTGCCAGCAGCTTGGGACTAGCGGGAGATGGAGATACGCAGTATTTT.

The CDR3 bases are TGTGCCACCCTCCCTGGGGGTTCCTATGGCTACACCTTC. Translation gives CATLPGGSYGYTF. The chain has TRBV6-6 and TRBJ1-2; D perhaps matches TRBD1 (5 bases). The ends were cut back, 10 bases at V and 4 bases at J, with 16 bases in the middle. The CDR3 is made up of 13 amino acids. Germline CDR1 and CDR2: MNHNY and SVGAGI (reference sequence).

This chain uses TRBV7-2 with TRBJ2-1, with TRBD1 matching 12 bases. The CDR3 covers 16 residues. V lost 3 bases, J lost 6 bases, and 6 bases stayed unmatched. Germline loops: CDR1 SGHTA, CDR2 FQGNSA. CDR3 protein: CASSLAGTGGFNEQFF. CDR3 bases: TGTGCCAGCAGCTTGGCCGGGACAGGGGGCTTCAATGAGCAGTTCTTC.

The rearrangement uses TRBV29-1 and TRBJ2-3; D not certain. The germline V gene has CDR1 SQVTM and CDR2 ANQGSEA. The V gene lost 6 bases and the J gene lost 0 bases, with 10 bases spanning the gap. This CDR3 has 13 residues. The CDR3 region has the DNA TGCAGCGTCTCGACGCCCAGCACAGATACGCAGTATTTT. Protein sequence: CSVSTPSTDTQYF.

The chain employs TRBV6-6 and TRBJ2-3; the match to TRBD2 covers 10 bases. Per the germline V gene, CDR1 is MNHNY and CDR2 is SVGAGI (reference sequence). The V gene end was trimmed by 10 bases and the J gene end by 3 bases; junction bases not matched to a gene: 7. The length of the CDR3 is 14 residues. CDR3 protein: CATRSGRRTDTQYF. For the CDR3, the DNA is TGTGCCACTCGTAGCGGGAGGAGAACAGATACGCAGTATTTT.

The chain is built from TRBV7-2 and TRBJ1-1; weak D call: TRBD1 (5 bases). CDR1 and CDR2 (germline): SGHTA, FQGNSA. V was shortened by 4 bases and J by 3 bases, with 12 bases between the two germline ends. There are 14 residues in the CDR3. CDR3 coding DNA: TGTGCCAGCAGCTCGCGATTGACAGACACTGAAGCTTTCTTT. Encoded protein: CASSSRLTDTEAFF.

The chain has TRBV2 and TRBJ2-7; possible D gene TRBD1, 6 bases. The CDR3 spans 13 residues. The V and J ends lost 7 bases and 0 bases respectively, with 10 bases between them. Germline CDR1 reads SNHLY; CDR2 reads FYNNEI. Here the CDR3 DNA reads TGTGCCAGCATGGGGGACAACTCCTACGAGCAGTACTTC. Translated, it gives CASMGDNSYEQYF.

The J gene is TRBJ2-1, the V gene TRBV20-1; the D is unclear. V was shortened by 0 bases and J by 9 bases, with 6 bases between the two germline ends. Germline CDR1 DFQATT, CDR2 SNEGSKA (reference sequence). CDR3 length: 11 amino acids. CDR3 in amino acids: CSARDAPEQFF. The CDR3 bases are TGCAGTGCTAGAGATGCCCCTGAGCAGTTCTTC.

Regarding this clone: This sample also contains other DNA sequences that code for the same CDR3. The chain joins TRBV15 to TRBJ2-7, with D unclear. The CDR3 consists of 13 residues. The ends were cut back, 0 bases at V and 3 bases at J, with 6 bases in the middle. Germline V gives CDR1 LNHNV, CDR2 YYDKDF (reference sequence). CDR3 bases: TGTGCCACCAGCAGAGATGTGCGCTACGAGCAGTACTTC. Translation gives CATSRDVRYEQYF.